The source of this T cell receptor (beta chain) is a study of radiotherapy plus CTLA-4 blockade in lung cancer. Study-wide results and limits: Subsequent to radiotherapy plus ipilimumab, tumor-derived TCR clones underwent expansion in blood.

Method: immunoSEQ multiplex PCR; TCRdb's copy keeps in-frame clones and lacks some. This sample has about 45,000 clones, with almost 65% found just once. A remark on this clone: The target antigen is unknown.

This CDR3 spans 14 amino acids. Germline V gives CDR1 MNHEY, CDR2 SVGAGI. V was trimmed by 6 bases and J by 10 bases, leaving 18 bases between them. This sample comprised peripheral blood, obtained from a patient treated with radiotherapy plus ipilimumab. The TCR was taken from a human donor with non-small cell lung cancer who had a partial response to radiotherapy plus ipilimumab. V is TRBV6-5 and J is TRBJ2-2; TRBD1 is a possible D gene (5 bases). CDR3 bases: TGTGCCAGCAGCACCGACAGTATATCTGAGGAGCTGTTTTTT. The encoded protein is CASSTDSISEELFF.